This T cell receptor beta chain came from a study of tumor-infiltrating lymphocytes in localized non-small cell lung cancer. At the level of the study: Several tumor histologies, both smoking statuses, and some post-neoadjuvant chemotherapy samples were included.

This CDR3 has 12 amino acids. In germline, CDR1 is MDHEN, CDR2 SYDVKM. Trimming removed 5 bases at V and 4 bases at J, with 9 bases between. Some clones are missing from TCRdb's copy, which holds only in-frame ones; the method was immunoSEQ multiplex PCR. The data show approximately 17,000 clones, roughly 73% seen once. The study's findings and limits: Tumor T-cell fraction from TCR sequencing was not associated with recurrence-free survival (p = 0.61). No T-cell fraction difference was seen between IM1 and IM2 tumors. Different pieces of the same tissue went to different assays, confounding technical variation with intratumor heterogeneity.

As concerns this clone: What it binds is not known.

The chain employs TRBV28 and TRBJ2-7; D unresolved. The TCR sequence derives from a human donor with non-small cell lung cancer. Sequencing was performed on lung tumor tissue. The CDR3, as DNA: TGTGCCAGCAGTATCCCTCCATACGAGCAGTACTTC. This codes for CASSIPPYEQYF.